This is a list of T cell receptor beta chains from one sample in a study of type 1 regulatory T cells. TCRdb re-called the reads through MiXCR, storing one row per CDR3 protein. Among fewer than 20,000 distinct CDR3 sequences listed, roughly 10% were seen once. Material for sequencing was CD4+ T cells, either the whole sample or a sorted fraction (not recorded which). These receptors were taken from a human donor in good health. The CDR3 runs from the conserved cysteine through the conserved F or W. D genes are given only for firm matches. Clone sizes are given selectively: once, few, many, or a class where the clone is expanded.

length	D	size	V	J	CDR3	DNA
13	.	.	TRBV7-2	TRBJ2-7	CASRPPQAYEQYF	TGTGCCAGCAGACCTCCCCAAGCCTACGAGCAGTACTTC
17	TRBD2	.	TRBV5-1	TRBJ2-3	CASSLGRLAASTDTQYF	TGCGCCAGCAGCTTGGGGCGACTAGCGGCTAGCACAGATACGCAGTATTTT
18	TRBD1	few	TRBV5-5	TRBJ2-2	CASSWTPGQGGNTGELFF	TGTGCCAGCAGCTGGACCCCGGGACAGGGTGGGAACACCGGGGAGCTGTTTTTT
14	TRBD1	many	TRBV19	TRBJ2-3	CASSRGQGTDTQYF	TGTGCCAGTAGTCGCGGACAGGGCACAGATACGCAGTATTTT
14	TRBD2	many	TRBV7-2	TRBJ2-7	CASSLDSGNYEQYF	TGTGCCAGCAGCTTAGACAGCGGGAACTACGAGCAGTACTTC
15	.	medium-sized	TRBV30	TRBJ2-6	CAWSVPFGGANVLTF	TGTGCCTGGAGTGTCCCGTTCGGTGGGGCCAACGTCCTGACTTTC
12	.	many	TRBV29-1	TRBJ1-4	CSVAQTSEKLFF	TGCAGCGTGGCTCAGACATCTGAAAAACTGTTTTTT
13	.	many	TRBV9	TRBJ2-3	CASSVNKGNTQYF	TGTGCCAGCAGCGTAAACAAAGGGAATACGCAGTATTTT
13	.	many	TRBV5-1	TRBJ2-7	CASSLDSVLEQYF	TGCGCCAGCAGCTTGGATTCGGTGTTGGAGCAGTACTTC
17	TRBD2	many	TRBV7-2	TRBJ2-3	CASSHGTSGGGTDTQYF	TGTGCCAGCAGCCACGGGACTAGCGGGGGAGGCACAGATACGCAGTATTTT
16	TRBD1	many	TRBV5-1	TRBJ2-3	CASSRGQGSNTDTQYF	TGCGCCAGCAGCCGGGGACAGGGCTCGAACACAGATACGCAGTATTTT
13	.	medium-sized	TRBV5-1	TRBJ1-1	CASSAELNTEAFF	TGCGCCAGCAGCGCGGAACTGAACACTGAAGCTTTCTTT
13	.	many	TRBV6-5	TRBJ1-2	CASSANPNYGYTF	TGTGCCAGCAGTGCAAATCCGAATTATGGCTACACCTTC
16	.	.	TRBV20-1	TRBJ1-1	CSVIKDLLNSNTEAFF	TGCAGTGTTATAAAGGATCTGCTAAACTCCAACACTGAAGCTTTCTTT
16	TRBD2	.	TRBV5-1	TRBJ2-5	CASSLRLAGVEETQYF	TGCGCCAGCAGCCTGCGACTAGCGGGAGTCGAGGAGACCCAGTACTTC
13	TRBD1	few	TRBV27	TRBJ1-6	CASSGTGQSPLHF	TGTGCCAGCAGTGGGACAGGGCAATCACCCCTCCACTTT
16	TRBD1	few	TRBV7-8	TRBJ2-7	CASSKDTGTGYDEQYF	TGTGCCAGCAGCAAAGATACCGGGACAGGGTACGACGAGCAGTACTTC
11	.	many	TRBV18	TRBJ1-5	CASSRDQPQHF	TGTGCCAGCTCTAGGGATCAGCCCCAGCATTTT
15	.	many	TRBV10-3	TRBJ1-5	CASNRGDDSNQPQHF	TGTGCCTCAAACCGAGGGGATGATAGCAATCAGCCCCAGCATTTT
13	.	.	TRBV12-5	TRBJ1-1	CASGLGRTGEAFF	TGTGCTAGTGGTTTGGGACGGACGGGCGAAGCTTTCTTT
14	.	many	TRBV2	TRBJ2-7	CASSEAPETYEQYF	TGTGCCAGCAGTGAAGCCCCGGAAACCTACGAGCAGTACTTC
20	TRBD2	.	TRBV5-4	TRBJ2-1	CASSPIQGLAGVGRLNEQFF	TGTGCCAGCAGCCCTATTCAGGGACTAGCGGGAGTCGGAAGGCTAAATGAGCAGTTCTTC
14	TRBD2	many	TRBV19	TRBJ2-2	CASNRREVGGELFF	TGTGCCAGTAATCGTCGGGAGGTTGGCGGGGAGCTGTTTTTT
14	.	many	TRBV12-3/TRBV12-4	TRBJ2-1	CASSPRDSAPEEFF	TGTGCCAGCAGTCCCCGGGACTCAGCTCCTGAGGAGTTCTTC
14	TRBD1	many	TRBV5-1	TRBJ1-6	CASSVDRGNSPLHF	TGCGCCAGCAGCGTGGACAGGGGGAATTCACCCCTCCACTTT
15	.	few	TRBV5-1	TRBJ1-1	CASSGGGHLETEAFF	TGCGCCAGCAGCGGGGGGGGCCACTTAGAGACTGAAGCTTTCTTT
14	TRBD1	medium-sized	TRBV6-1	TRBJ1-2	CASSEKWDSYGYTF	TGTGCCAGCAGTGAAAAGTGGGACAGCTATGGCTACACCTTC
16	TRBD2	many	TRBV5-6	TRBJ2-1	CASSLAGREGNNEQFF	TGTGCCAGCAGCTTGGCGGGCAGGGAGGGAAACAATGAGCAGTTCTTC
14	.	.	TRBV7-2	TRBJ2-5	CASSSLDSVKTQYF	TGTGCCAGCAGCTCACTCGACAGCGTTAAGACCCAGTACTTC
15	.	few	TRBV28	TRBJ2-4	CASSPLGEAKNIQYF	TGTGCCAGCAGTCCATTAGGCGAGGCCAAAAACATTCAGTACTTC
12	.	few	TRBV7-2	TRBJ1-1	CASSLYSEAAFF	TGTGCCAGCAGCTTATATTCGGAGGCAGCTTTCTTT
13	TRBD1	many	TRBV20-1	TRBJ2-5	CSAHSTGEETQYF	TGCAGTGCCCACTCGACAGGGGAAGAGACCCAGTACTTC
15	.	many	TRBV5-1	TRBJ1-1	CASSLTGTGNTEAFF	TGCGCCAGCAGCCTTACCGGGACCGGGAACACTGAAGCTTTCTTT
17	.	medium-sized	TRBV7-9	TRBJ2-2	CASSFPEQLRNTGELFF	TGTGCCAGCAGCTTCCCTGAACAATTGAGGAACACCGGGGAGCTGTTTTTT
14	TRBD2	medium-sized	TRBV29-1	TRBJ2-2	CSARTSGTTGELFF	TGCAGCGCTCGGACTAGCGGGACGACCGGGGAGCTGTTTTTT
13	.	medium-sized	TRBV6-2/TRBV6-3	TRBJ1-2	CASSYTGSYGYTF	TGTGCCAGCAGTTATACTGGGAGCTATGGCTACACCTTC
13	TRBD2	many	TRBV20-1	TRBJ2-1	CSAQTASGNEQFF	TGCAGTGCTCAGACCGCTAGCGGCAATGAGCAGTTCTTC
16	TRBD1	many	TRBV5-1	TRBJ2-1	CASSPEDRGSYNEQFF	TGCGCCAGCAGCCCAGAGGACAGGGGCTCCTACAATGAGCAGTTCTTC
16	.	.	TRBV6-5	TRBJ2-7	CASSYSGREVHHEQYF	TGTGCCAGCAGTTACTCTGGCAGGGAAGTTCACCACGAGCAGTACTTC
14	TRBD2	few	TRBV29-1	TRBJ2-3	CSGSSGLSTDTQYF	TGCAGCGGCTCTAGCGGGCTAAGCACAGATACGCAGTATTTT
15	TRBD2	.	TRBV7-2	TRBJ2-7	CASSFGSGASYEQYF	TGTGCCAGCAGCTTCGGTAGCGGGGCCTCCTACGAGCAGTACTTC
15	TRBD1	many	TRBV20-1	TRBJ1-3	CSATGQGAAGNTIYF	TGCAGTGCTACCGGACAGGGGGCAGCTGGAAACACCATATATTTT
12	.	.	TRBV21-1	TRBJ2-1	CASSKAGTEQFF	TGTGCCAGCAGCAAAGCAGGGACTGAGCAGTTCTTC
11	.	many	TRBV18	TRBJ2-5	CASSPQETQYF	TGTGCCAGCTCACCCCAAGAGACCCAGTACTTC
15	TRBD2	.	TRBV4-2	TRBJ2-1	CASSSPGTSGDEQFF	TGTGCCAGCAGCTCACCCGGGACTAGCGGCGATGAGCAGTTCTTC
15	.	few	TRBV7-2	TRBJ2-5	CASSLVGGTQETQYF	TGTGCCAGCAGCTTAGTCGGCGGGACCCAAGAGACCCAGTACTTC
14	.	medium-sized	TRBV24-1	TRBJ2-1	CATSRFSGGGEQFF	TGTGCCACCAGTCGGTTTTCAGGGGGGGGTGAGCAGTTCTTC
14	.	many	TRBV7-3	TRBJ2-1	CASSLLSSGREQFF	TGTGCCAGCAGCTTATTAAGTTCTGGGCGTGAGCAGTTCTTC
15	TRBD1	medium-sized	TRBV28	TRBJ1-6	CASSSQTGGNSPLHF	TGTGCCAGCAGCTCACAAACAGGGGGCAACTCACCCCTCCACTTT
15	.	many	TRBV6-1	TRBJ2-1	CASTLFSGPNNEQFF	TGTGCCAGCACCCTCTTTAGCGGCCCGAACAATGAGCAGTTCTTC
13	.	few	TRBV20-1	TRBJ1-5	CSANEAGKQPQHF	TGCAGTGCTAACGAGGCGGGGAAGCAGCCCCAGCATTTT
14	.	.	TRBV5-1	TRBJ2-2	CASSPPAGTGELFF	TGCGCCAGCAGCCCCCCGGCGGGCACCGGGGAGCTGTTTTTT
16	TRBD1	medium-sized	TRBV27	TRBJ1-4	CASSYYRQGESEKLFF	TGTGCCAGCAGCTATTACCGACAGGGGGAGAGTGAAAAACTGTTTTTT
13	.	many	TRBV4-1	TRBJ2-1	CASSPLPSGKQFF	TGCGCCAGCAGCCCCCTCCCCTCGGGCAAGCAGTTCTTC
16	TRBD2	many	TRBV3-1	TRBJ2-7	CASSQAGAGSSYEQYF	TGTGCCAGCAGCCAAGCGGGAGCGGGAAGCTCCTACGAGCAGTACTTC